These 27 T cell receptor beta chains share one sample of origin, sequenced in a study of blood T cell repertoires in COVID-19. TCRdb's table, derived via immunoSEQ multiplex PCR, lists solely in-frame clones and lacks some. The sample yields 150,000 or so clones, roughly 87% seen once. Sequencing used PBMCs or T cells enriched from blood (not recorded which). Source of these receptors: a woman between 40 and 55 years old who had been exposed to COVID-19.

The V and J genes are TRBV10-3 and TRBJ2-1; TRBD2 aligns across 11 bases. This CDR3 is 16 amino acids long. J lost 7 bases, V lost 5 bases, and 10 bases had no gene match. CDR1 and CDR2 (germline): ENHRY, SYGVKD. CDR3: CAISPIAGGPRNEQFF. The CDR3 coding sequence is TGTGCCATCAGTCCCATAGCGGGAGGGCCTAGGAATGAGCAGTTCTTC.

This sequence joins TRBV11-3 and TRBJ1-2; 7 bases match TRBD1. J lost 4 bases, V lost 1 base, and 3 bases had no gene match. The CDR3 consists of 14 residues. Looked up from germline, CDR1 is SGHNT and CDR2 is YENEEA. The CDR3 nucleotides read TGTGCCAGCAGCTTAGCCAGGGACAGCTATGGCTACACCTTC. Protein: CASSLARDSYGYTF.

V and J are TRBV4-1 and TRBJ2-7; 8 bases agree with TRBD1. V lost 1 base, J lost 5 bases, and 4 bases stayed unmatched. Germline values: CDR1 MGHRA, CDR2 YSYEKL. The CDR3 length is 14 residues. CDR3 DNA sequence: TGCGCCAGCAGCCAAGGGGACAGGTCTGACGAGCAGTACTTC. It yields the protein CASSQGDRSDEQYF.

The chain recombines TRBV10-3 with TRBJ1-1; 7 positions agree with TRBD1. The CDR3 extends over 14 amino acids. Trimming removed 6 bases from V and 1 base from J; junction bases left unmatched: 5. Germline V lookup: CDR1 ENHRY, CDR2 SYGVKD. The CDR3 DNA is TGTGCCATCAGCGTACAGGGGTCGAACACTGAAGCTTTCTTT. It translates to CAISVQGSNTEAFF.

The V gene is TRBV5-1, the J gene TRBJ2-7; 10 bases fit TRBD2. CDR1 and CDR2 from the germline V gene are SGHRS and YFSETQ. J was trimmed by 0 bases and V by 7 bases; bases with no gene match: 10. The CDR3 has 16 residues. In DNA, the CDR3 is TGCGCCAGCTCAACCTTGACTAGCGGGTTCTCCTACGAGCAGTACTTC. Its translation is CASSTLTSGFSYEQYF. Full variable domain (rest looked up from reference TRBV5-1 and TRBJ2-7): KAGVTQTPRYLIKTRGQQVTLSCSPISGHRSVSWYQQTPGQGLQFLFEYFSETQRNKGNFPGRFSGRQFSNSRSEMNVSTLELGDSALYLCASSTLTSGFSYEQYFGPGTRLTVT.

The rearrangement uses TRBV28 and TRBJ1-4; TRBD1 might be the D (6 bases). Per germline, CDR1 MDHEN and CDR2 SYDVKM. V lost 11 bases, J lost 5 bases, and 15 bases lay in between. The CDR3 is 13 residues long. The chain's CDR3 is CASEGGQNEKLFF. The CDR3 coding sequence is TGTGCCTCCGAAGGGGGTCAGAATGAAAAACTGTTTTTT.

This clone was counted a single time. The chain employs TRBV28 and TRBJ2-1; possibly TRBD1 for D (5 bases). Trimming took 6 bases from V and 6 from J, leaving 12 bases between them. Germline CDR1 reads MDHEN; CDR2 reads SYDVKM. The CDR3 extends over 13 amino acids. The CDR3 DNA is TGTGCCAGCAGCCTTGGGGCGCTCAATGAGCAGTTCTTC. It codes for CASSLGALNEQFF.

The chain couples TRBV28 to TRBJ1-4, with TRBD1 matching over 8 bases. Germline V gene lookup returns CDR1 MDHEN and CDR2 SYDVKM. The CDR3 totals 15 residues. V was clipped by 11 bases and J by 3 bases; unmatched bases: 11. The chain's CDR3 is CAGRTQGASNEKLFF. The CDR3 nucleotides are TGTGCCGGACGGACTCAGGGGGCCTCTAATGAAAAACTGTTTTTT.

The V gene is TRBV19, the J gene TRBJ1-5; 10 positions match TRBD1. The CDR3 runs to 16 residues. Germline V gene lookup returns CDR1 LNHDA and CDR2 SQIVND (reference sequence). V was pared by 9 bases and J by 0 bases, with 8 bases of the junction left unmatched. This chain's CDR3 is CASRDRGGNSNQPQHF. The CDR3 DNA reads TGTGCCAGCCGGGACAGGGGAGGGAATAGCAATCAGCCCCAGCATTTT. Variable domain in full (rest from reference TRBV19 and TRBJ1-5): DGGITQSPKYLFRKEGQNVTLSCEQNLNHDAMYWYRQDPGQGLRLIYYSQIVNDFQKGDIAEGYSVSREKKESFPLTVTSAQKNPTAFYLCASRDRGGNSNQPQHFGDGTRLSIL.

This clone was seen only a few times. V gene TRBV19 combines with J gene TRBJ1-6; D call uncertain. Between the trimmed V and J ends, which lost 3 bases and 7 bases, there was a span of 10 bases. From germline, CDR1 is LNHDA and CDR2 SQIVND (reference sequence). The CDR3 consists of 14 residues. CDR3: CASSMGSSNSPLHF. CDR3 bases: TGTGCCAGTAGTATGGGCTCCTCGAATTCACCCCTCCACTTT.

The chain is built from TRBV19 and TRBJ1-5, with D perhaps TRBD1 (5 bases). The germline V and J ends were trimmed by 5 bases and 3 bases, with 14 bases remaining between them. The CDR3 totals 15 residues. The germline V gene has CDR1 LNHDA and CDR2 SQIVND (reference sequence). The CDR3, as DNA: TGTGCCAGTAGTCTGACTCAGGGATCCAATCAGCCCCAGCATTTT. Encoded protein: CASSLTQGSNQPQHF.

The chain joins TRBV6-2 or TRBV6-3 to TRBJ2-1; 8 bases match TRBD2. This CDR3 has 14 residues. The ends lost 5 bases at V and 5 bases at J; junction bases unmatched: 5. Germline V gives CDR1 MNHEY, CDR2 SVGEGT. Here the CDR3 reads CASSLSGINNEQFF. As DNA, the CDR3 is TGTGCCAGCAGTCTTAGCGGGATCAACAATGAGCAGTTCTTC.

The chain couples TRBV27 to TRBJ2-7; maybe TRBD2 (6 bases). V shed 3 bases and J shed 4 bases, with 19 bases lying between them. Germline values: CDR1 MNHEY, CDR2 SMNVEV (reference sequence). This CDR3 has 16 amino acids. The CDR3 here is CASSLSRDFRVYEQYF. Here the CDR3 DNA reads TGTGCCAGCAGTTTGTCCCGGGACTTTAGGGTGTACGAGCAGTACTTC.

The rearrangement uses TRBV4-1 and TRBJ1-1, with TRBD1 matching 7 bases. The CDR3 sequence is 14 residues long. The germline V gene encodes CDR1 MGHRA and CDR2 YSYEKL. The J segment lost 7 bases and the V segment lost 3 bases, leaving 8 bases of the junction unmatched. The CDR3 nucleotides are TGCGCCAGCAGCCAGACCCCGAGGGGGCGTGAAGCTTTCTTT. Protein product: CASSQTPRGREAFF.

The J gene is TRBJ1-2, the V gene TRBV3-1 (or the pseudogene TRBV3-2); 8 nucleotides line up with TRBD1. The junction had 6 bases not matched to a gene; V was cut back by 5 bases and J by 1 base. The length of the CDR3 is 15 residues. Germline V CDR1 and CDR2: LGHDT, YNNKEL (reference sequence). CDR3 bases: TGTGCCAGCAGCTTGGGACAGGTGTATAACTATGGCTACACCTTC. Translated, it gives CASSLGQVYNYGYTF.

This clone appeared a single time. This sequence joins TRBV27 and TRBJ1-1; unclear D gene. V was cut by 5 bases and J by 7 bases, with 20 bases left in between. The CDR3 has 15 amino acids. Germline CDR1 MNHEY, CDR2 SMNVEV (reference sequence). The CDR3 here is CASSTLPANGDEAFF. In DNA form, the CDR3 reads TGTGCCAGCAGTACCCTCCCAGCGAACGGGGATGAAGCTTTCTTT.

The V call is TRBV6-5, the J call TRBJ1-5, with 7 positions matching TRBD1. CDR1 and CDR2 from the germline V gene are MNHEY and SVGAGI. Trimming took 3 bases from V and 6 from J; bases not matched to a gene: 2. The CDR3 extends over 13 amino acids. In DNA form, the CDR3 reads TGTGCCAGCAGTTATGACAGGGCTCAGCCCCAGCATTTT. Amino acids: CASSYDRAQPQHF.

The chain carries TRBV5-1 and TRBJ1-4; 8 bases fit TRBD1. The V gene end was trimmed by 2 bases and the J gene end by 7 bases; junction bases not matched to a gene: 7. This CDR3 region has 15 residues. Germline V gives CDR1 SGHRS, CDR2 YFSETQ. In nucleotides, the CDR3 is TGCGCCAGCAGCTTTAGGACAGGGACAGGTGAAAAACTGTTTTTT. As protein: CASSFRTGTGEKLFF.

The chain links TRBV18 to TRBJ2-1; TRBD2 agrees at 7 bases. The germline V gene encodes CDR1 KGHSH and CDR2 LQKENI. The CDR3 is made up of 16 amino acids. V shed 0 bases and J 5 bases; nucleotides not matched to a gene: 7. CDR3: CASSPPWSGIHNEQFF. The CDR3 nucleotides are TGTGCCAGCTCACCACCGTGGAGCGGGATACACAATGAGCAGTTCTTC.

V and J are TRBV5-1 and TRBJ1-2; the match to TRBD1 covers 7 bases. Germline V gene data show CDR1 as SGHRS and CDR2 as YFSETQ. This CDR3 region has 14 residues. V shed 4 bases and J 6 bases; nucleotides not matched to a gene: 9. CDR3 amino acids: CASSPGQEKDGYTF. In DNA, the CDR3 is TGCGCCAGCAGCCCTGGACAGGAGAAAGATGGCTACACCTTC.

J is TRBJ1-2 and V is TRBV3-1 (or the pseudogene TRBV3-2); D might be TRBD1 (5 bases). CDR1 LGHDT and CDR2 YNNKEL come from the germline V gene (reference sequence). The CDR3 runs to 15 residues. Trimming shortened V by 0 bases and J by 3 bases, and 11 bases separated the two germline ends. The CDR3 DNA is TGTGCCAGCAGCCAAGACAGGGCGCCTTACTATGGCTACACCTTC. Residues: CASSQDRAPYYGYTF.

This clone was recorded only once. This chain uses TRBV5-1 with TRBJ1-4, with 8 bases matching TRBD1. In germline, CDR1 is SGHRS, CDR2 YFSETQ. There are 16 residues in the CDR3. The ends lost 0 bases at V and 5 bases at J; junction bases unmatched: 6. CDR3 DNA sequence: TGCGCCAGCAGCTTGGCCAACAGGGGGATGAATGAAAAACTGTTTTTT. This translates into CASSLANRGMNEKLFF. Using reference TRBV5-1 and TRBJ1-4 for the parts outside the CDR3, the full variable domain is KAGVTQTPRYLIKTRGQQVTLSCSPISGHRSVSWYQQTPGQGLQFLFEYFSETQRNKGNFPGRFSGRQFSNSRSEMNVSTLELGDSALYLCASSLANRGMNEKLFFGSGTQLSVL.

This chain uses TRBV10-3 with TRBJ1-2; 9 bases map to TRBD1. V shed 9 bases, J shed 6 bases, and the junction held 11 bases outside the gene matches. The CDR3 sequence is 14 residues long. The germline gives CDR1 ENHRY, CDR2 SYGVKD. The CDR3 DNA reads TGTGCCATGACTAATGGGGACAGGGCCGATGGCTACACCTTC. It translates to CAMTNGDRADGYTF.

The CDR3 loop reads CASRANAGTAVKELFF. DNA for the CDR3: TGCGCCAGCAGAGCCAACGCCGGGACAGCGGTTAAGGAGCTGTTTTTT. The chain links TRBV4-1 to TRBJ2-2; 7 nucleotides line up with TRBD1. Germline V gene data show CDR1 as MGHRA and CDR2 as YSYEKL. V shed 6 bases and J 10 bases; nucleotides not matched to a gene: 17. The CDR3 loop spans 16 amino acids.

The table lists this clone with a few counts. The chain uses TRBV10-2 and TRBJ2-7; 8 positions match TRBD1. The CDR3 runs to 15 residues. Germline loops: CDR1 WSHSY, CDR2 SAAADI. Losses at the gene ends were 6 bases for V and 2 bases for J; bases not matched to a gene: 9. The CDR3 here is CASRLRGQGTYEQYF. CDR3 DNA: TGCGCCAGCAGACTCAGGGGGCAGGGGACCTACGAGCAGTACTTC.

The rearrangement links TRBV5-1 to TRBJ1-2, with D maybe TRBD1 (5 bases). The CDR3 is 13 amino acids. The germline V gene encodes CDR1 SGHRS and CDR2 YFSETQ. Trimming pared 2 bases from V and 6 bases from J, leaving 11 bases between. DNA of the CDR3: TGCGCCAGCAGCTTCAGGGAAACGGATGGCTACACCTTC. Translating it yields CASSFRETDGYTF.

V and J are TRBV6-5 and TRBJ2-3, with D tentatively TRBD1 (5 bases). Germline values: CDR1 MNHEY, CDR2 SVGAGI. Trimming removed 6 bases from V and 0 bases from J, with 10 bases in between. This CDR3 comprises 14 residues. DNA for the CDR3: TGTGCCAGCAGGATAGGGGCAAGCACAGATACGCAGTATTTT. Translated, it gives CASRIGASTDTQYF.